The entry below gives a single TCR beta chain sequence along with its context. The CDR3 extends over 16 amino acids. Trimming removed 0 bases from V and 1 base from J, with 12 bases in between. CDR1 and CDR2 from the germline V gene are KGHSH and LQKENI. The source of the sample is a study of T cell clones after liver transplantation. Study-wide background: A pre-transplant mixed lymphocyte reaction with TCRbeta sequencing defined graft-donor-reactive clones followed in post-transplant blood. Patients counted as tolerant after at least one year off all immunosuppression, enzymes not exceeding twice normal.

TCRdb's copy holds only in-frame clones and misses some; the assay was immunoSEQ multiplex PCR. Of 55,000 or so clones listed, 71% were seen once; the top ten hold 15%. The starting material was CD4+ T cells from blood, obtained before liver transplant. This chain links TRBV18 with TRBJ1-1; no definite D call. This TCR was recovered from a human donor who received a liver transplant. CDR3 bases: TGTGCCAGCTCACCACCGGTAAGACGGGAGAACACTGAAGCTTTCTTT. Its translation is CASSPPVRRENTEAFF. Drawing the rest from reference TRBV18 and TRBJ1-1, the complete variable domain is NAGVMQNPRHLVRRRGQEARLRCSPMKGHSHVYWYRQLPEEGLKFMVYLQKENIIDESGMPKERFSAEFPKEGPSILRIQQVVRGDSAAYFCASSPPVRRENTEAFFGQGTRLTVV.